This T cell receptor (beta chain) emerged from a study of T cells in Graves' hyperthyroidism and ophthalmopathy. Amplification yielded TCR beta CDR3 regions, with RNA transcripts as the source. The TCR CDR3 first-round RT-PCR relied on the HTBI primer set. TCRdb ran MiXCR on the multiplex PCR reads and lists one entry per CDR3 protein. The sample lists approximately 420,000 distinct CDR3 sequences; approximately 14% were seen once. This CDR3 comprises 15 residues. Germline V gene sequence: CDR1 KGHSH, CDR2 LQKENI. With 0 bases removed from V and 2 bases from J, the gap between germline ends came to 7 bases.

J is TRBJ2-2 and V is TRBV18; either TRBD1 or TRBD2 may fit D (5 bases each). The source material was blood. The sequence was obtained from a woman younger than 30 with Graves' hyperthyroidism. The CDR3 region has the DNA TGTGCCAGCTCACCACCGAGGGGCAACACCGGGGAGCTGTTTTTT. This gives the protein CASSPPRGNTGELFF. The full variable domain, in which reference TRBV18 and TRBJ2-2 provide the parts outside the CDR3, is NAGVMQNPRHLVRRRGQEARLRCSPMKGHSHVYWYRQLPEEGLKFMVYLQKENIIDESGMPKERFSAEFPKEGPSILRIQQVVRGDSAAYFCASSPPRGNTGELFFGEGSRLTVL.